This T cell receptor beta chain was observed in a study of radiation and T cells in renal cell carcinoma. Study observations and caveats: Irradiated tumors held more dominant CDR3 motifs than control tumors.

Sequencing was performed with immunoSEQ multiplex PCR; in TCRdb, only in-frame clones are kept and a portion is missing. The data hold about 19,000 clones, with 50% to 65% observed a single time. Treatment in this sample: 15 Gy SBRT to primary tumor, nephrectomy 4 weeks later. Remarks on this clone: What it recognizes is unknown.

CDR1 SGDLS and CDR2 YYNGEE come from the germline V gene. The CDR3 has 17 amino acids. J gave up 2 bases and V 3 bases, and 5 bases lay outside the gene matches. Sequencing used tumor tissue, obtained from a patient whose treatment included radiotherapy and nephrectomy. The clonotype was recovered from a woman aged 70-85 years with renal cell carcinoma. The rearrangement uses TRBV9 and TRBJ2-3, with 14 bases matching TRBD2. CDR3: CASSAGLAGAFTDTQYF. The CDR3 DNA sequence: TGTGCCAGCAGCGCGGGACTAGCGGGGGCCTTCACAGATACGCAGTATTTT.